Each of the 30 T cell receptor beta chains below was sequenced from the same sample in a study of CD8+CD57+ T cells in acquired aplastic anemia. Genomic DNA acted as the template from which TCR beta VDJ combination and CDR3 sequence profiling were carried out. TCRdb fed the reads into MiXCR, producing one record per CDR3 protein. The data hold 100,000 to 150,000 distinct CDR3 sequences, with 40% to 45% observed a single time. Specimen: sorted CD4+, CD8+, or CD8+CD57+ T cells (not recorded which) from PBMCs. The source of these receptors is a human donor in good health, serving as a control.

This clonotype appeared many times. This chain uses TRBV9 with TRBJ2-1, with D possibly being TRBD2 (7 bases). The CDR3 spans 16 residues. The germline gives CDR1 SGDLS, CDR2 YYNGEE. The V gene lost 0 bases and the J gene lost 6 bases, with 16 bases spanning the gap. CDR3 sequence: CASSVVAGAGGNEQFF. In DNA, the CDR3 is TGTGCCAGCAGCGTAGTTGCGGGGGCCGGTGGCAATGAGCAGTTCTTC.

The CDR3 DNA is TGTGCCAGCAGCATGACAGGGTATAATTCACCCCTCCACTTT. It translates to CASSMTGYNSPLHF. This chain uses TRBV2 with TRBJ1-6; 7 nucleotides agree with TRBD1. The trim removed 6 bases at V and 4 bases at J, leaving 3 bases unmatched. This CDR3 region has 14 residues. Looked up from germline, CDR1 is SNHLY and CDR2 is FYNNEI.

As to this clonotype: This may stem from a read error, because a much larger clone lies one nucleotide away. The chain employs TRBV19 and TRBJ1-2; D call uncertain. V lost 11 bases and J lost 4, with 17 bases in between. This CDR3 contains 13 residues. Per germline, CDR1 LNHDA and CDR2 SQIVND (reference sequence). CDR3 sequence reads: CAWSGPSLYGYTF. CDR3 nucleotide sequence: TGTGCCTGGAGCGGACCGTCACTCTATGGCTACACCTTC.

This clonotype was seen ten or more times. This chain connects TRBV3-1 to TRBJ2-5; unclear D gene. V lost 1 base to trimming and J lost 2 bases, with 11 bases between them. CDR3 length equals 15 residues. Per the germline V gene, CDR1 is LGHDT and CDR2 is YNNKEL (reference sequence). The CDR3 region is CASSQGGYGQETQYF. CDR3 DNA: TGTGCCAGCAGCCAAGGGGGTTACGGGCAAGAGACCCAGTACTTC.

J is TRBJ1-2 and V is TRBV6-1; TRBD1 matches 7 bases. The CDR3 has 15 residues. The germline V gene encodes CDR1 MNHNS and CDR2 SASEGT. The junction had 15 bases not matched to a gene; V was cut back by 6 bases and J by 8 bases. This chain's CDR3 is CASRLDRWTSGGYTF. CDR3 DNA sequence: TGTGCCAGCAGGTTGGACAGGTGGACTTCAGGAGGCTACACCTTC.

This clonotype has ten or more counts. The J gene is TRBJ1-3, the V gene TRBV20-1; no clear D gene. The CDR3 runs to 14 residues. Germline loops: CDR1 DFQATT, CDR2 SNEGSKA (reference sequence). Trimming took off 2 bases at V and 1 base at J, with 9 bases between the two ends. CDR3 sequence (DNA): TGCAGTGCTAGACCCGAGCCGTCTGGAAACACCATATATTTT. This sequence encodes CSARPEPSGNTIYF.

In the case of this clonotype: Sequence at one end of the junction differs from germline and may be a read error. The genes are TRBV11-3 and TRBJ2-1; D gene ambiguous. Germline assignment: CDR1 SGHNT and CDR2 YENEEA. The CDR3 length is 14 residues. The DNA of the CDR3 is TGTGCCAGCAGTTCAGGACCGGTAAACAATGAGCGGTTCTTC. Residues: CASSSGPVNNERFF.

The CDR3 reads CASSLARDSGRRTGELFF. CDR3 coding DNA: TGTGCCAGCAGCTTAGCGAGGGACTCCGGGAGGCGAACCGGGGAGCTGTTTTTT. The chain uses TRBV11-1 and TRBJ2-2, with 7 bases matching TRBD2. Germline-derived CDR1 and CDR2 are SGHAT and FQDESV (reference sequence). The CDR3 has 18 amino acids. The ends lost 0 bases at V and 5 bases at J; junction bases unmatched: 12.

This sequence joins TRBV2 and TRBJ1-6; D not resolved. The CDR3 has 13 amino acids. Germline V gene sequence: CDR1 SNHLY, CDR2 FYNNEI. V lost 0 bases and J 13 bases, leaving 10 bases between the germline ends. CDR3 coding DNA: TGTGCCAGCAGTGAAGCGCCCTCCCCCCCCCTCCACTTT. Protein: CASSEAPSPPLHF.

The table lists this clonotype with a few counts. A much larger clonotype is one base distant, so this may be a read error. Likely a read error: the CDR3 ends without its conserved phenylalanine or tryptophan. This chain joins TRBV12-5 and TRBJ1-5; D is ambiguous. V was clipped by 5 bases and J by 6 bases, with 8 bases between them. CDR1 LGHNT and CDR2 FRNRAP come from the germline V gene. This CDR3 has 12 amino acids. CDR3 in amino acids: CASGPDFQPQHS. CDR3 DNA: TGTGCTAGTGGTCCTGACTTTCAGCCCCAGCATTCT.

In this sample, this clonotype turned up many times. V and J are TRBV4-1 and TRBJ1-2; D not certain. V was cut by 1 base and J by 6 bases, with 9 bases left in between. The CDR3 runs 13 residues. Germline V gene data show CDR1 as MGHRA and CDR2 as YSYEKL. The CDR3 here is CASSQALYHGYTF. DNA of the CDR3: TGCGCCAGCAGCCAAGCGTTATACCATGGCTACACCTTC.

The chain has TRBV10-3 and TRBJ1-1; 9 bases agree with TRBD1. V was clipped by 10 bases and J by 5 bases; unmatched bases: 8. Germline lookup yields CDR1 ENHRY and CDR2 SYGVKD. This CDR3 is 13 amino acids long. This CDR3 reads CATSGTGITEAFF. CDR3 bases: TGTGCCACCTCCGGGACAGGGATTACTGAAGCTTTCTTT.

The chain links TRBV20-1 to TRBJ2-7; D is uncertain. From germline, CDR1 is DFQATT and CDR2 SNEGSKA (reference sequence). The CDR3 runs 13 residues. V shed 1 base and J shed 2 bases, with 9 bases lying between them. As DNA, the CDR3 is TGCAGTGCTAGAGCAGTGGGAACCTACGAGCAGTACTTC. This gives the protein CSARAVGTYEQYF.

This clonotype showed up many times. This rearrangement joins TRBV20-1 to TRBJ2-7; 7 bases match TRBD1. The CDR3 has 13 residues. V was pared by 3 bases and J by 1 base, with 3 bases of the junction left unmatched. Germline CDR1 reads DFQATT; CDR2 reads SNEGSKA (reference sequence). CDR3: CSASPGGSYEQYF. The CDR3 DNA follows: TGCAGTGCTAGCCCAGGGGGATCCTACGAGCAGTACTTC.

This clonotype occurred many times. V usage is TRBV20-1 and J usage is TRBJ2-5; 10 nucleotides match TRBD2. The V segment lost 5 bases and the J segment 6 bases; nucleotides outside the gene matches: 12. The CDR3 is 15 amino acids. Germline V CDR1 and CDR2: DFQATT, SNEGSKA (reference sequence). Here the CDR3 reads CSAEGSGGASKTQYF. CDR3 DNA: TGCAGTGCTGAGGGGAGCGGGGGGGCGTCGAAGACCCAGTACTTC.

J is TRBJ1-2 and V is TRBV5-6, with D unresolved. V was shortened by 4 bases and J by 0 bases, with 19 bases between the two germline ends. The CDR3 sequence is 17 residues long. CDR1 and CDR2 (germline): SGHDT, YYEEEE. The CDR3 nucleotides read TGTGCCAGCAGCCTTCGAGGGAGATTAACCCCTAACTATGGCTACACCTTC. This encodes CASSLRGRLTPNYGYTF.

This clonotype occurred many times. The chain couples TRBV12-3 or TRBV12-4 to TRBJ1-2; D ambiguous. V shed 2 bases and J shed 2 bases, with 12 bases lying between them. The CDR3 is 15 residues long. CDR3 in amino acids: CASSLRGQPNYGYTF. The DNA for the CDR3 is TGTGCCAGCAGTTTACGTGGCCAGCCCAACTATGGCTACACCTTC.

The CDR3 DNA follows: TGTGCCATCAGTGTGACAGGAAGCTATAATTCACCCCTCCACTTT. Residues: CAISVTGSYNSPLHF. The chain couples TRBV10-3 to TRBJ1-6; D perhaps matches TRBD1 (6 bases). V lost 4 bases and J 3 bases, leaving 10 bases between the germline ends. This CDR3 region has 15 residues. Germline V gene lookup returns CDR1 ENHRY and CDR2 SYGVKD.

The chain has TRBV7-2 and TRBJ1-6; tentative D call: TRBD1 (5 bases). Trimming pared 0 bases from V and 6 bases from J, leaving 12 bases between. Germline CDR1 SGHTA, CDR2 FQGNSA. This CDR3 comprises 16 residues. The CDR3 sequence: CASSLAAQGSNSPLHF. DNA of the CDR3: TGTGCCAGCAGCTTAGCCGCCCAGGGATCTAATTCACCCCTCCACTTT. Variable domain in full (rest from reference TRBV7-2 and TRBJ1-6): GAGVSQSPSNKVTEKGKDVELRCDPISGHTALYWYRQSLGQGLEFLIYFQGNSAPDKSGLPSDRFSAERTGGSVSTLTIQRTQQEDSAVYLCASSLAAQGSNSPLHFGNGTRLTVT.

The rearrangement links TRBV19 to TRBJ2-3; the D gene is possibly TRBD1 (5 bases). The CDR3 length is 13 residues. Trimming took off 6 bases at V and 4 bases at J, with 11 bases between the two ends. CDR1 and CDR2 from the germline V gene are LNHDA and SQIVND (reference sequence). The CDR3 DNA sequence: TGTGCCAGTAGACAGGACGGGTCAGATACGCAGTATTTT. This translates into CASRQDGSDTQYF. Supplemented by reference TRBV19 and TRBJ2-3, the full variable domain reads DGGITQSPKYLFRKEGQNVTLSCEQNLNHDAMYWYRQDPGQGLRLIYYSQIVNDFQKGDIAEGYSVSREKKESFPLTVTSAQKNPTAFYLCASRQDGSDTQYFGPGTRLTVL.

As to this clonotype: With a much larger clone just one base away, this may be a read error. The genes are TRBV5-1 and TRBJ2-1, with D uncertain. The CDR3 sequence is 12 residues long. Per the germline V gene, CDR1 is SGHRS and CDR2 is YFSETQ. The CDR3 DNA reads as TGCGCCAGCAGCCCGGGTGGGAATGAGCAGTCCTTC. It specifies CASSPGGNEQSF.

This clonotype has only a few counts. The chain has TRBV5-4 and TRBJ1-2; 7 bases agree with TRBD1. The CDR3 spans 14 residues. Looked up from germline, CDR1 is SGHNT and CDR2 is YYREEE (reference sequence). With V trimmed by 4 bases and J by 3 bases, 6 bases remained unmatched. CDR3 DNA sequence: TGTGCCAGCAGCGAAGGGGGCGAGTACTATGGCTACACCTTC. This sequence encodes CASSEGGEYYGYTF.

About this clonotype itself: An end of the junction differs from the germline gene, which may be a read error. CDR3 in DNA: TGTTCGCTCCGTCCCCTTTCCGGCACAGATACGCAGTATTTT. It is translated as CSLRPLSGTDTQYF. The chain couples TRBV20-1 to TRBJ2-3; D remains ambiguous. Germline V lookup: CDR1 DFQATT, CDR2 SNEGSKA (reference sequence). The CDR3 length is 14 residues.

This clonotype has at least ten counts. This rearrangement joins TRBV5-1 to TRBJ2-5, with 7 bases lining up with TRBD1. The CDR3 consists of 15 residues. Germline V gives CDR1 SGHRS, CDR2 YFSETQ. V dropped 0 bases and J dropped 3; count of bases not matched to a gene: 5. CDR3 region: CASSLALGGEETQYF. CDR3 DNA sequence: TGCGCCAGCAGCTTGGCCTTAGGGGGCGAAGAGACCCAGTACTTC.

This chain links TRBV7-2 with TRBJ1-1; D is unresolved. Trimming removed 5 bases at V and 4 bases at J, with 5 bases between. The V gene's germline CDR1 is SGHTA and CDR2 FQGNSA. The CDR3 is 11 residues long. CDR3 in amino acids: CASSRRTEAFF. CDR3 in DNA: TGTGCCAGCAGCCGTCGCACTGAAGCTTTCTTT.

This clonotype was observed at least ten times. The chain combines TRBV20-1 with TRBJ1-1, with a weak D call TRBD1 (5 bases). Germline CDR1 reads DFQATT; CDR2 reads SNEGSKA (reference sequence). This CDR3 is 14 amino acids long. V lost 1 base to trimming and J lost 3 bases, with 12 bases between them. CDR3 residues: CSARGPGGDTEAFF. The CDR3 DNA follows: TGCAGTGCTAGAGGGCCGGGGGGGGACACTGAAGCTTTCTTT.

A single count supports this clonotype. This chain uses TRBV2 with TRBJ1-5; perhaps TRBD1 as D (6 bases). The ends were cut back, 4 bases at V and 5 bases at J, with 15 bases in the middle. The CDR3 length is 15 residues. CDR1 is SNHLY, CDR2 FYNNEI, per germline. The CDR3 sequence: CASSVDRDTHQPQHF. The CDR3 DNA reads TGTGCCAGCAGTGTAGACCGGGACACTCATCAGCCCCAGCATTTT.

Here the CDR3 DNA reads TGTGCCAGCAGCGACAGGGTCACCTACGAGCAGTACGTC. It yields the protein CASSDRVTYEQYV. The V and J genes are TRBV2 and TRBJ2-7; 7 bases are a match to TRBD1. Looked up from germline, CDR1 is SNHLY and CDR2 is FYNNEI. This CDR3 has 13 amino acids. V shed 6 bases, J shed 2 bases, and the junction held 4 bases outside the gene matches.

This clonotype was found once. The V gene is TRBV3-1, the J gene TRBJ1-4; no definite D call. The CDR3 spans 16 residues. V lost 3 bases to trimming and J lost 3 bases, with 14 bases between them. From germline, CDR1 is LGHDT and CDR2 YNNKEL (reference sequence). The CDR3 here is CASSHAVWGSNEKLFF. In DNA, the CDR3 is TGTGCCAGCAGCCATGCCGTTTGGGGTTCTAATGAAAAACTGTTTTTT.

This clonotype was seen a few times. The chain is built from TRBV5-4 and TRBJ2-4; the match to TRBD1 covers 11 bases. Germline CDR1 and CDR2: SGHNT and YYREEE (reference sequence). This CDR3 spans 16 amino acids. V lost 4 bases and J lost 0; bases outside the gene matches: 3. The CDR3 protein is CASSVGQGVAKNIQYF. The CDR3 DNA follows: TGTGCCAGCAGCGTGGGACAGGGGGTAGCCAAAAACATTCAGTACTTC.